This T cell receptor (beta chain) was retrieved from a study of radiation and T cells in renal cell carcinoma. As to this clone: Its antigen is as yet unknown.

Sequencing was performed with immunoSEQ multiplex PCR; in TCRdb, only in-frame clones are kept and a portion is missing. This table has 10,000 to 15,000 clones, about 33% appearing once. Study observations and caveats: No pretreatment tumor biopsies were available for baseline clonotypes. Sampling covered only around 0.98 g of each tumor. Irradiated tumors held more dominant CDR3 motifs than control tumors.

This CDR3 has 14 amino acids. V was clipped by 4 bases and J by 3 bases, with 12 bases between them. In germline, CDR1 is LNHDA, CDR2 SQIVND (reference sequence). Treatment defined: 15 Gy SBRT to primary tumor, nephrectomy 4 weeks later. Nephrectomy followed 15 Gy stereotactic body radiation by 4 weeks. The clonotype originates from a man aged 55 to 70 with renal cell carcinoma. The V call is TRBV19, the J call TRBJ1-2; D remains unclear. The sample was tumor tissue, taken from a patient whose treatment included radiotherapy and nephrectomy. The CDR3 sequence: CASSRVGRDYGYTF. CDR3 DNA: TGTGCCAGTAGTAGGGTGGGCCGGGACTATGGCTACACCTTC.